The following is a T cell receptor beta chain sequence with its context. What it binds is not known. Indicated treatment: oral pan-JAK inhibitor, 5-10 mg twice daily. Lesional scalp tissue (obtained by punch biopsy) and peripheral blood were collected from alopecia areata patients. Sequencing templates came from extracted RNA that was reverse transcribed into cDNA. Measured with immunoSEQ multiplex PCR; TCRdb has only the in-frame clones, and not every one. The sample has hundreds of thousands of clones, over 45% seen once. These data belong to a study of CD8+ T cells in alopecia areata. Study observations and caveats: Tofacitinib significantly brought down scalp clonality and expanded CD8+ clones among top 100. Clonality in lesional scalp, especially alopecia totalis/universalis, exceeded that of normal scalp.

In germline, CDR1 is SGDLS, CDR2 YYNGEE. The CDR3 covers 13 residues. V lost 0 bases and J 7 bases, leaving 11 bases between the germline ends. Source: CD4+ T cells sorted from blood, taken at week 52, from a patient treated with tofacitinib. The clonotype originates from a human donor with alopecia areata. This rearrangement joins TRBV9 to TRBJ2-7; no reliable D call. CDR3 protein: CASSVVSGREQYF. The CDR3 DNA sequence: TGTGCCAGCAGCGTAGTATCCGGGCGTGAGCAGTACTTC.